A selection of T cell receptor beta chains follows, all from one sample in a study of cytomegalovirus exposure and HLA in healthy donors. Clones were read by immunoSEQ multiplex PCR, and TCRdb kept only the in-frame ones, dropping some. The data contain approximately 100,000 clones, about 85% of them seen just once; the ten biggest clones take up approximately 3.9%. The sequencing sample was made of PBMCs. These receptors originate from a young man in good health and CMV-seronegative. CDR3s include the opening cysteine and the closing phenylalanine or tryptophan. A D gene is named only where the DNA matches it firmly. Clone size is shown for a subset of rows, as once, few, many or a class of expanded clone.

size,V,J,D,DNA,CDR3
NA,TRBV7-2,TRBJ2-1,NA,TGTGCCAGCAGCTCATATCCCAGGGTTTACAATGAGCAGTTCTTC,CASSSYPRVYNEQFF
NA,TRBV2,TRBJ1-2,TRBD1,TGTGCCAGCAGCGAGGACAGGGCAACTTATGGCTACACCTTC,CASSEDRATYGYTF
NA,TRBV5-4,TRBJ2-2,NA,TGTGCCAGCAGCTCTTACACCGGGGAGCTGTTTTTT,CASSSYTGELFF
NA,TRBV5-1,TRBJ1-1,TRBD1,TGCGCCAGCGGGGACAGGGGATCGTTGACTGAAGCTTTCTTT,CASGDRGSLTEAFF
NA,TRBV6-5,TRBJ2-5,TRBD1,TGTGCCAGCAGCCCGACAGGGGGTGAGACCCAGTACTTC,CASSPTGGETQYF
NA,TRBV6-1,TRBJ2-5,NA,TGTGCCAGCAGTGATAGTATGGGCTCCCAAGAGACCCAGTACTTC,CASSDSMGSQETQYF
NA,TRBV5-1,TRBJ1-4,NA,TGCGCCAGCAGCTTGACAGGACAACCGGCTACTAATGAAAAACTGTTTTTT,CASSLTGQPATNEKLFF
NA,TRBV30,TRBJ1-3,NA,TGTGCCTGGAGTAATTCCCAGGGCGGCACCATATATTTT,CAWSNSQGGTIYF
NA,TRBV4-1,TRBJ2-1,NA,TGCGCCAGCAGCCAACCCCTTAAATACAATGAGCAGTTCTTC,CASSQPLKYNEQFF
NA,TRBV6-1,TRBJ2-7,NA,TGTGCCAGCGAACTCGGACAGCCCTACGAGCAGTACTTC,CASELGQPYEQYF
NA,TRBV6-1,TRBJ1-1,NA,TGTGCCAGCAGTCTTCACAGGCTGAACACTGAAGCTTTCTTT,CASSLHRLNTEAFF
NA,TRBV5-1,TRBJ2-7,TRBD2,TGCGCCAGCAGCTTGGGGCGGGGAGGGCGCGACGAGCAGTACTTC,CASSLGRGGRDEQYF
few,TRBV7-8,TRBJ2-1,NA,TGTGCCAGCAGCTTAGTCGGGGGTAGCTCCTACAATGAGCAGTTCTTC,CASSLVGGSSYNEQFF
NA,TRBV7-3,TRBJ2-1,TRBD2,TGTGCCAGCAGCCCCACCGCGGGAGTTTCAAGTGAGCAGTTCTTC,CASSPTAGVSSEQFF
NA,TRBV30,TRBJ2-7,NA,TGTGCCTGGAGTGACTCCTGGTCGGGCTCCTACGAGCAGTACTTC,CAWSDSWSGSYEQYF
NA,TRBV9,TRBJ2-1,NA,TGTGCCAGCAGCGTCAGGGATAATACCTACAATGAGCAGTTCTTC,CASSVRDNTYNEQFF
once,TRBV4-1,TRBJ2-7,TRBD2,TGCGCCAGCAGCCAACCGGGGGGACGGGCTCACTACGAGCAGTACTTC,CASSQPGGRAHYEQYF